This T cell receptor beta chain appears in the sequencing data of a study of CD8+CD57+ T cells in acquired aplastic anemia. Study background: Sorted CD4+ plus CD8+ cells gave DNA averaging about 3.2 ug. Findings and limits, study-wide: Patients did not significantly differ from controls in CD8+ Simpson's diversity. Comparison of patients with controls identified approximately 28 shared CD8+ CDR3 sequences.

All patients picked for sequencing had shown, by flow cytometry, an expansion of CD8+CD57+ cells. Genomic DNA served as template for TCR beta VDJ and CDR3 profiling. TCRdb re-called the reads with MiXCR, one entry per CDR3 protein. The sample shows 310,000 or so distinct CDR3 sequences, under 60% of them seen only once. CDR1 and CDR2 (germline): KGHSH, LQKENI. This CDR3 comprises 16 residues. The V and J ends lost 6 bases and 5 bases, in that order; junction bases with no gene match: 12. Many counts were recorded for this clonotype. Its antigen is unidentified. The TCR was taken from a human donor with aplastic anemia. The sequenced material came from sorted CD4+, CD8+, or CD8+CD57+ T cells (not recorded which) from PBMCs. The V and J genes are TRBV18 and TRBJ2-5; 10 nucleotides align to TRBD2. The CDR3 DNA reads TGTGCCAGCTCCCCAACCACTAGCGGGGTTGGGGAGACCCAGTACTTC. Its protein product is CASSPTTSGVGETQYF.